The rows below give T cell receptor beta chains drawn from one sample of a study of blood T cell repertoires in COVID-19. TCRdb's table, derived via immunoSEQ multiplex PCR, lists solely in-frame clones and lacks some. The sample includes 310,000 or so clones, roughly 89% of them seen just once. Specimen: PBMCs or T cells enriched from blood (not recorded which). All receptors derive from a woman between 18 and 29 years old with acute COVID-19. CDR3s include the opening cysteine and the closing phenylalanine or tryptophan. The order of the fields is CDR3 protein, V gene, J gene.

CDR3 protein: CATTGERRDNEQFF; V gene: TRBV27; J gene: TRBJ2-1
CDR3 protein: CASSQGTGGNQPQHF; V gene: TRBV4-3; J gene: TRBJ1-5
CDR3 protein: CASSGSAYEQYF; V gene: TRBV27; J gene: TRBJ2-7
CDR3 protein: CATHSYLGHNYGYTF; V gene: TRBV28; J gene: TRBJ1-2
CDR3 protein: CAISPNGYNEQFF; V gene: TRBV10-3; J gene: TRBJ2-1
CDR3 protein: CASSLAGTSGSYNEQFF; V gene: TRBV7-2; J gene: TRBJ2-1
CDR3 protein: CASRRTASTDTQYF; V gene: TRBV19; J gene: TRBJ2-3
CDR3 protein: CASSPQTKLANNEQFF; V gene: TRBV14; J gene: TRBJ2-1
CDR3 protein: CASSYRLAGYEQYF; V gene: TRBV19; J gene: TRBJ2-7
CDR3 protein: CASSLNGTPALHF; V gene: TRBV27; J gene: TRBJ1-6
CDR3 protein: CASSERIPYEQYF; V gene: TRBV12-3/TRBV12-4; J gene: TRBJ2-7
CDR3 protein: CAISESLFGSGPDTQYF; V gene: TRBV10-3; J gene: TRBJ2-3
CDR3 protein: CASSRTGSETQYF; V gene: TRBV2; J gene: TRBJ2-5
CDR3 protein: CSAATGTGSEQYF; V gene: TRBV29-1; J gene: TRBJ2-7
CDR3 protein: CASSLDRANYGYTF; V gene: TRBV11-2; J gene: TRBJ1-2
CDR3 protein: CASSFGGSTEAFF; V gene: TRBV28; J gene: TRBJ1-1
CDR3 protein: CASSFRDLGYGYTF; V gene: TRBV28; J gene: TRBJ1-2
CDR3 protein: CASSPSQGNTEAFF; V gene: TRBV18; J gene: TRBJ1-1
CDR3 protein: CATFRGTRLTDTQYF; V gene: TRBV5-6; J gene: TRBJ2-3
CDR3 protein: CAISDRLAGDRGQNYNEQFF; V gene: TRBV10-3; J gene: TRBJ2-1
CDR3 protein: CAISAAGGQGATQPQHF; V gene: TRBV10-3; J gene: TRBJ1-5
CDR3 protein: CASSYSRDSYEQYF; V gene: TRBV6-5; J gene: TRBJ2-7
CDR3 protein: CASSQRQGGSDEKLFF; V gene: TRBV4-2; J gene: TRBJ1-4
CDR3 protein: CASSYPGGATNEKLFF; V gene: TRBV6-2/TRBV6-3; J gene: TRBJ1-4
CDR3 protein: CASSHTSGHSYEQYF; V gene: TRBV6-5; J gene: TRBJ2-7
CDR3 protein: CASSVNSAGNYGYTF; V gene: TRBV9; J gene: TRBJ1-2
CDR3 protein: CATSRGDGYTF; V gene: TRBV15; J gene: TRBJ1-2
CDR3 protein: CASSMTSGVSYEQYF; V gene: TRBV19; J gene: TRBJ2-7